The text below deals with one T cell receptor beta chain. Its antigen remains unknown. The germline V and J ends were trimmed by 4 bases and 1 base, with 10 bases remaining between them. This CDR3 is built from 14 residues. This entry belongs to a study of shared clonotypes between healthy human individuals. Regarding the study as a whole: Genetic and exposure-history diversity was limited by the few donors.

TCRdb's copy holds only in-frame clones and misses some; the assay was immunoSEQ multiplex PCR. This table holds 1,100,000 or so clones, around three quarters found once. The chain combines TRBV23-1 with TRBJ1-1; no clear D gene. TRBV23-1 is placed among ORFs of uncertain function. The sequenced sample was memory CD4+ T cells from PBMCs. The subset was: CD45RA-negative fraction. The clonotype originates from a man aged 18 to 29 in good health. Some clones in this sample may be carry-over from other donors' samples. CDR3 DNA sequence: TGCGCCAGCAGTCCTCAAAACAAGAACACTGAAGCTTTCTTT. It yields the protein CASSPQNKNTEAFF.